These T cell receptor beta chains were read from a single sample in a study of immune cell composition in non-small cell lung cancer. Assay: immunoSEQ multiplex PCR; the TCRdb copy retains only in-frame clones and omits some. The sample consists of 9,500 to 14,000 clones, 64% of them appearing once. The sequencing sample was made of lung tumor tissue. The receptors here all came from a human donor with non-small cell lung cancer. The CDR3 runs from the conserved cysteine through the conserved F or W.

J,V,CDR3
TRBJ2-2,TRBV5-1,CASSSSGSLNTGELFF
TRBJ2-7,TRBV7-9,CASRPTEISYEQYF
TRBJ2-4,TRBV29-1,CSGRRGDIQYF
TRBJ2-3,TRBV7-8,CASSLFAGDTDTQYF
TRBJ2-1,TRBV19,CASSTGTLNNEQFF
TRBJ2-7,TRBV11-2,CASSLGSGTYEQYF
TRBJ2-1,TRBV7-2,CASSLEGTSGRFYNEQFF
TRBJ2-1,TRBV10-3,CATRGISSYNEQFF
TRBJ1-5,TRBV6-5,CASSKSGQGSQPQHF
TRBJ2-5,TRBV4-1,CASSQVGGLAGLQETQYF
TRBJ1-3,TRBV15,CATSRDIQGGTGNTIYF
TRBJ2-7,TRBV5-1,CASSPEVGSPYEQYF
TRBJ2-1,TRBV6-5,CASSVRGVSHNEQFF
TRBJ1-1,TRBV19,CASSEHGSDTEAFF
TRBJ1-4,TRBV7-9,CASTDLSGRSPYEKLFF
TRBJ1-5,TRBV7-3,CASSSGTGGTQPQHF
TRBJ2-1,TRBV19,CASSRGLAGPLNEQFF
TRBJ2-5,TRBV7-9,CASSQTAQETQYF
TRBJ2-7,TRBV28,CASSRTGGGYEQYF
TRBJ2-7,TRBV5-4,CASSPGSFHEQYF